This TCR beta chain comes out of a study of blood T cell repertoires in COVID-19. Clones were sequenced by immunoSEQ multiplex PCR, and TCRdb holds only the in-frame ones, with some missing. The data contain under 300,000 clones, roughly four fifths of them singletons. The receptor was isolated from a young man who had recovered from COVID-19. Sequencing was carried out using peripheral blood.

The CDR3 spells CASSLIEVGNTIYF. CDR3 DNA sequence: TGTGCCAGCAGCTTAATTGAGGTTGGAAACACCATATATTTT. V usage is TRBV11-2 and J usage is TRBJ1-3; D remains ambiguous. V dropped 2 bases and J dropped 3 bases, with 8 bases sitting between them. CDR3 length: 14 residues. Germline CDR1 is SGHAT and CDR2 is FQNNGV.